A selection of T cell receptor beta chains follows, all from one sample in a study of blood T cell repertoires in COVID-19. Assay used: immunoSEQ multiplex PCR; TCRdb lists only in-frame clones, some missing. Among over 100,000 clones listed, roughly 84% were seen once. Material: peripheral blood. These receptors were taken from a human donor in a cohort sampled during active COVID-19. Both conserved end residues are part of each CDR3. The order of the fields is CDR3 protein, CDR3 DNA, clone size, CDR3 length, J gene, V gene, D gene. D genes are given only for firm matches. The size field is filled for only some rows; it gives once, few, many or a size class.

cdr3_aa: CASSFRDRGEKLFF
cdr3_nt: TGTGCCAGCAGCTTCCGGGACAGGGGTGAAAAACTGTTTTTT
clone_size: once
cdr3_length: 14
j_call: TRBJ1-4
v_call: TRBV5-8
d_call: TRBD1

cdr3_aa: CASSPRTGQKLFF
cdr3_nt: TGTGCCAGCAGCCCTCGGACAGGGCAAAAACTGTTTTTT
clone_size: -
cdr3_length: 13
j_call: TRBJ1-4
v_call: TRBV3-1/TRBV3-2
d_call: TRBD1

cdr3_aa: CASTRGEDYGYTF
cdr3_nt: TGTGCCAGCACCAGAGGGGAGGACTATGGCTACACCTTC
clone_size: -
cdr3_length: 13
j_call: TRBJ1-2
v_call: TRBV25-1
d_call: -

cdr3_aa: CASSPGGASGANVLTF
cdr3_nt: TGTGCCAGCAGCCCGGGAGGAGCCTCTGGGGCCAACGTCCTGACTTTC
clone_size: -
cdr3_length: 16
j_call: TRBJ2-6
v_call: TRBV11-1
d_call: TRBD2

cdr3_aa: CASSNRDRVPYEQYF
cdr3_nt: TGTGCCAGCAGTAACCGGGACAGGGTCCCCTACGAGCAGTACTTC
clone_size: -
cdr3_length: 15
j_call: TRBJ2-7
v_call: TRBV6-2/TRBV6-3
d_call: TRBD1

cdr3_aa: CASSEVGQGNSPLHF
cdr3_nt: TGTGCCAGCAGTGAAGTGGGACAGGGTAATTCACCCCTCCACTTT
clone_size: -
cdr3_length: 15
j_call: TRBJ1-6
v_call: TRBV2
d_call: TRBD1

cdr3_aa: CASSLAAGAGRSAFF
cdr3_nt: TGTGCCAGCAGCTTAGCCGCGGGGGCGGGGAGGAGTGCTTTCTTT
clone_size: -
cdr3_length: 15
j_call: TRBJ1-1
v_call: TRBV11-3
d_call: -

cdr3_aa: CASSQARNQAQHF
cdr3_nt: TGCGCCAGCAGCCAAGCTCGCAATCAGGCCCAGCATTTT
clone_size: few
cdr3_length: 13
j_call: TRBJ1-5
v_call: TRBV4-1
d_call: -

cdr3_aa: CASSQYTGSGNTIYF
cdr3_nt: TGCGCCAGCAGCCAATACACAGGGTCCGGAAACACCATATATTTT
clone_size: -
cdr3_length: 15
j_call: TRBJ1-3
v_call: TRBV4-3
d_call: -

cdr3_aa: CASIRGLDYGYTF
cdr3_nt: TGTGCCAGCATAAGGGGGCTTGACTATGGCTACACCTTC
clone_size: -
cdr3_length: 13
j_call: TRBJ1-2
v_call: TRBV6-5
d_call: TRBD1

cdr3_aa: CASSQPSGRGPTYEQYF
cdr3_nt: TGTGCCAGCAGCCAACCGTCGGGCAGGGGGCCAACCTACGAGCAGTACTTC
clone_size: once
cdr3_length: 17
j_call: TRBJ2-7
v_call: TRBV3-1/TRBV3-2
d_call: TRBD1

cdr3_aa: CASSAPGGDQPQHF
cdr3_nt: TGTGCCAGCTCAGCCCCAGGAGGCGATCAGCCCCAGCATTTT
clone_size: -
cdr3_length: 14
j_call: TRBJ1-5
v_call: TRBV18
d_call: -

cdr3_aa: CASSLRSSGPTDTQYF
cdr3_nt: TGTGCCAGCTCCCTCAGGTCTTCAGGCCCCACAGATACGCAGTATTTT
clone_size: -
cdr3_length: 16
j_call: TRBJ2-3
v_call: TRBV18
d_call: -

cdr3_aa: CASMGGLGNTIYF
cdr3_nt: TGTGCCAGCATGGGAGGGCTCGGAAACACCATATATTTT
clone_size: -
cdr3_length: 13
j_call: TRBJ1-3
v_call: TRBV9
d_call: -

cdr3_aa: CASSLSGGGAYTQYF
cdr3_nt: TGTGCCAGCAGCTTAAGTGGCGGGGGGGCATATACGCAGTATTTT
clone_size: -
cdr3_length: 15
j_call: TRBJ2-3
v_call: TRBV7-3
d_call: TRBD2

cdr3_aa: CASSPLGLQETQYF
cdr3_nt: TGCGCCAGCAGCCCTCTGGGCCTCCAAGAGACCCAGTACTTC
clone_size: -
cdr3_length: 14
j_call: TRBJ2-5
v_call: TRBV5-1
d_call: -

cdr3_aa: CASKITGGGGNTIYF
cdr3_nt: TGTGCCAGCAAAATAACAGGGGGCGGGGGAAACACCATATATTTT
clone_size: -
cdr3_length: 15
j_call: TRBJ1-3
v_call: TRBV6-5
d_call: TRBD1

cdr3_aa: CASSFRKDRSLRYEQYF
cdr3_nt: TGTGCCAGCAGTTTCAGGAAAGACAGGAGCTTGCGCTACGAGCAGTACTTC
clone_size: -
cdr3_length: 17
j_call: TRBJ2-7
v_call: TRBV27
d_call: -

cdr3_aa: CAISESADNQPQHF
cdr3_nt: TGTGCCATCAGTGAGTCGGCGGACAATCAGCCCCAGCATTTT
clone_size: -
cdr3_length: 14
j_call: TRBJ1-5
v_call: TRBV10-3
d_call: -

cdr3_aa: CASSQDVSRGESTDTQYF
cdr3_nt: TGCGCCAGCAGCCAAGATGTCTCGCGGGGGGAGAGCACAGATACGCAGTATTTT
clone_size: -
cdr3_length: 18
j_call: TRBJ2-3
v_call: TRBV4-3
d_call: TRBD2

cdr3_aa: CASSSVTSAYEQYF
cdr3_nt: TGCGCCAGCAGCTCGGTGACTAGCGCGTACGAGCAGTACTTC
clone_size: -
cdr3_length: 14
j_call: TRBJ2-7
v_call: TRBV5-1
d_call: TRBD2

cdr3_aa: CAFGGGGTEAFF
cdr3_nt: TGTGCCTTCGGGGGTGGGGGCACTGAAGCTTTCTTT
clone_size: -
cdr3_length: 12
j_call: TRBJ1-1
v_call: TRBV28
d_call: -

cdr3_aa: CASSPRLGQRGTEAFF
cdr3_nt: TGCGCCAGCAGCCCTCGGCTGGGGCAAAGGGGCACTGAAGCTTTCTTT
clone_size: -
cdr3_length: 16
j_call: TRBJ1-1
v_call: TRBV5-1
d_call: -

cdr3_aa: CASSEQSGSYEQYF
cdr3_nt: TGTGCCAGCAGTGAACAATCAGGCTCTTACGAGCAGTACTTC
clone_size: -
cdr3_length: 14
j_call: TRBJ2-7
v_call: TRBV2
d_call: -

cdr3_aa: CASSLGGGYSYEQYF
cdr3_nt: TGTGCCAGCAGCTTAGGCGGAGGGTATTCCTACGAGCAGTACTTC
clone_size: once
cdr3_length: 15
j_call: TRBJ2-7
v_call: TRBV7-2
d_call: -

cdr3_aa: CASSIEGTTNYGYTF
cdr3_nt: TGTGCCAGTAGTATAGAAGGGACTACTAACTATGGCTACACCTTC
clone_size: -
cdr3_length: 15
j_call: TRBJ1-2
v_call: TRBV19
d_call: -

cdr3_aa: CASSYGQLTTNEKLFF
cdr3_nt: TGTGCCAGCTCGTACGGACAGCTGACAACTAATGAAAAACTGTTTTTT
clone_size: -
cdr3_length: 16
j_call: TRBJ1-4
v_call: TRBV2
d_call: -

cdr3_aa: CASSFRTGRNQPQHF
cdr3_nt: TGTGCCAGCAGTTTTAGGACAGGTCGCAATCAGCCCCAGCATTTT
clone_size: -
cdr3_length: 15
j_call: TRBJ1-5
v_call: TRBV27
d_call: TRBD1

cdr3_aa: CASSVGSRTEAFF
cdr3_nt: TGTGCCAGCAGTGTGGGCAGTAGAACTGAAGCTTTCTTT
clone_size: once
cdr3_length: 13
j_call: TRBJ1-1
v_call: TRBV2
d_call: -

cdr3_aa: CAISESSGLSNQPQHF
cdr3_nt: TGTGCCATCAGTGAGTCGAGTGGGCTCAGCAATCAGCCCCAGCATTTT
clone_size: -
cdr3_length: 16
j_call: TRBJ1-5
v_call: TRBV10-3
d_call: -

cdr3_aa: CASSLWGRGTYGYTF
cdr3_nt: TGTGCCAGCAGTTTATGGGGCAGGGGAACCTATGGCTACACCTTC
clone_size: -
cdr3_length: 15
j_call: TRBJ1-2
v_call: TRBV27
d_call: -

cdr3_aa: CASSLTGDTQYF
cdr3_nt: TGTGCCAGCAGCTTAACGGGAGATACTCAGTATTTT
clone_size: once
cdr3_length: 12
j_call: TRBJ2-3
v_call: TRBV7-3
d_call: -

cdr3_aa: CASSMGLANTEAFF
cdr3_nt: TGTGCCAGCAGCATGGGCCTTGCGAACACTGAAGCTTTCTTT
clone_size: -
cdr3_length: 14
j_call: TRBJ1-1
v_call: TRBV7-2
d_call: -

cdr3_aa: CASSNSRNIQYF
cdr3_nt: TGTGCCAGCTCAAATTCCCGGAACATTCAGTACTTC
clone_size: -
cdr3_length: 12
j_call: TRBJ2-4
v_call: TRBV18
d_call: -

cdr3_aa: CASSPLAGGRNEQFF
cdr3_nt: TGTGCCAGCAGTCCCCTAGCGGGGGGTCGAAATGAGCAGTTCTTC
clone_size: few
cdr3_length: 15
j_call: TRBJ2-1
v_call: TRBV27
d_call: TRBD2

cdr3_aa: CARSLDRGWTEAFF
cdr3_nt: TGTGCCAGAAGCTTGGACAGGGGTTGGACTGAAGCTTTCTTT
clone_size: -
cdr3_length: 14
j_call: TRBJ1-1
v_call: TRBV5-3
d_call: TRBD1

cdr3_aa: CASSPRTLAKNIQYF
cdr3_nt: TGTGCCAGCAGCCCCAGGACATTAGCCAAAAACATTCAGTACTTC
clone_size: once
cdr3_length: 15
j_call: TRBJ2-4
v_call: TRBV7-2
d_call: -

cdr3_aa: CASSSAGGYYNEQFF
cdr3_nt: TGTGCCAGCAGTTCAGCGGGGGGGTATTACAATGAGCAGTTCTTC
clone_size: -
cdr3_length: 15
j_call: TRBJ2-1
v_call: TRBV6-2/TRBV6-3
d_call: TRBD2

cdr3_aa: CASSHGRAGISYEQYF
cdr3_nt: TGTGCCAGCAGCCACGGCCGGGCAGGGATTTCCTACGAGCAGTACTTC
clone_size: -
cdr3_length: 16
j_call: TRBJ2-7
v_call: TRBV6-6
d_call: -

cdr3_aa: CASSYTSGQGDHQPQHF
cdr3_nt: TGTGCCAGCAGTTATACCTCGGGACAGGGGGATCACCAGCCCCAGCATTTT
clone_size: -
cdr3_length: 17
j_call: TRBJ1-5
v_call: TRBV6-2/TRBV6-3
d_call: TRBD1

cdr3_aa: CASNKGANYGYTF
cdr3_nt: TGTGCCAGCAACAAAGGGGCTAACTATGGCTACACCTTC
clone_size: -
cdr3_length: 13
j_call: TRBJ1-2
v_call: TRBV9
d_call: -

cdr3_aa: CASSLYQETQYF
cdr3_nt: TGTGCCAGCAGCCTGTACCAAGAGACCCAGTACTTC
clone_size: few
cdr3_length: 12
j_call: TRBJ2-5
v_call: TRBV7-2
d_call: -

cdr3_aa: CASSLRPWPAFF
cdr3_nt: TGTGCCAGCAGTTTACGCCCCTGGCCAGCTTTCTTT
clone_size: -
cdr3_length: 12
j_call: TRBJ1-1
v_call: TRBV12-3/TRBV12-4
d_call: -

cdr3_aa: CASSESGARGNQPQHF
cdr3_nt: TGCGCCAGCAGTGAAAGTGGGGCGCGTGGCAATCAGCCCCAGCATTTT
clone_size: -
cdr3_length: 16
j_call: TRBJ1-5
v_call: TRBV10-2
d_call: -

cdr3_aa: CASSRGQGVTDTQYF
cdr3_nt: TGCGCCAGCAGCCGCGGACAGGGGGTTACAGATACGCAGTATTTT
clone_size: -
cdr3_length: 15
j_call: TRBJ2-3
v_call: TRBV5-1
d_call: TRBD1

cdr3_aa: CASSEISSRYGYTF
cdr3_nt: TGTGCCAGCAGTGAAATCAGCTCGAGGTATGGCTACACCTTC
clone_size: -
cdr3_length: 14
j_call: TRBJ1-2
v_call: TRBV2
d_call: -

cdr3_aa: CASRAPGSGNTIYF
cdr3_nt: TGTGCCAGTAGGGCCCCGGGGTCCGGAAACACCATATATTTT
clone_size: -
cdr3_length: 14
j_call: TRBJ1-3
v_call: TRBV19
d_call: -

cdr3_aa: CASSDSSVRDQPQHF
cdr3_nt: TGTGCCAGCAGTGATTCTTCCGTCCGGGATCAGCCCCAGCATTTT
clone_size: -
cdr3_length: 15
j_call: TRBJ1-5
v_call: TRBV2
d_call: -

cdr3_aa: CASSVRQGLDEQYF
cdr3_nt: TGTGCCAGCAGCGTGAGACAGGGGCTGGACGAGCAGTACTTC
clone_size: -
cdr3_length: 14
j_call: TRBJ2-7
v_call: TRBV9
d_call: TRBD1

cdr3_aa: CASSLDRGYGYTF
cdr3_nt: TGTGCCAGCAGCTTGGACAGGGGATATGGCTACACCTTC
clone_size: -
cdr3_length: 13
j_call: TRBJ1-2
v_call: TRBV7-9
d_call: TRBD1

cdr3_aa: CASSPRSRGNQPQHF
cdr3_nt: TGTGCCAGCTCACCACGGAGCAGGGGCAATCAGCCCCAGCATTTT
clone_size: few
cdr3_length: 15
j_call: TRBJ1-5
v_call: TRBV18
d_call: -

cdr3_aa: CASNHLGQEETQYF
cdr3_nt: TGTGCCAGCAACCACTTAGGACAAGAAGAGACCCAGTACTTC
clone_size: -
cdr3_length: 14
j_call: TRBJ2-5
v_call: TRBV7-2
d_call: -

cdr3_aa: CASSQSWTSGLDYEQYF
cdr3_nt: TGCGCCAGCAGCCAAAGTTGGACTAGCGGGCTCGACTACGAGCAGTACTTC
clone_size: -
cdr3_length: 17
j_call: TRBJ2-7
v_call: TRBV4-1
d_call: TRBD2

cdr3_aa: CASSRGNGSPLHF
cdr3_nt: TGTGCCAGCAGCCGGGGGAACGGTTCACCCCTCCACTTT
clone_size: once
cdr3_length: 13
j_call: TRBJ1-6
v_call: TRBV11-1
d_call: -

cdr3_aa: CASGTAGSYNEQFF
cdr3_nt: TGTGCCAGTGGGACAGCGGGCTCCTACAATGAGCAGTTCTTC
clone_size: -
cdr3_length: 14
j_call: TRBJ2-1
v_call: TRBV19
d_call: -

cdr3_aa: CASSQMTSGGATYEQYF
cdr3_nt: TGTGCCAGCAGCCAGATGACTAGCGGGGGGGCCACTTACGAGCAGTACTTC
clone_size: once
cdr3_length: 17
j_call: TRBJ2-7
v_call: TRBV4-2
d_call: TRBD2

cdr3_aa: CASNFNRGQEQYF
cdr3_nt: TGTGCCAGCAATTTTAACAGGGGGCAAGAGCAGTACTTC
clone_size: -
cdr3_length: 13
j_call: TRBJ2-7
v_call: TRBV2
d_call: TRBD1